The next 29 T cell receptor beta chains were all read from a single sample in a study of blood T cells in healthy people across ages. A sample-barcoded 5' primer and a J-beta primer mix were used in a second PCR of roughly 6 to 11 cycles. TCRdb passed the 5' RACE reads through MiXCR, listing each CDR3 protein once. The sample has roughly 1.5 million distinct CDR3 sequences, approximately 39% seen once; the top ten hold around 4%. Specimen: blood. These receptor sequences come from a young woman in good health.

CDR3 sequence: CSVDGTYEQYF. DNA for the CDR3: TGCAGCGTTGACGGGACCTACGAGCAGTACTTC. V gene TRBV29-1 combines with J gene TRBJ2-7; weak D call: TRBD2 (5 bases). There are 11 residues in the CDR3. Trimming pared 3 bases from V and 2 bases from J, leaving 5 bases between. Germline loops: CDR1 SQVTM, CDR2 ANQGSEA.

This rearrangement joins TRBV4-1 to TRBJ1-1; TRBD1 might be the D (5 bases). Trimming removed 2 bases from V and 3 bases from J, with 13 bases in between. The germline V gene has CDR1 MGHRA and CDR2 YSYEKL. The CDR3 consists of 15 residues. In nucleotides, the CDR3 is TGCGCCAGCAGCCAAAGAGCGGGGGAATACACTGAAGCTTTCTTT. Translating gives CASSQRAGEYTEAFF.

The chain combines TRBV20-1 with TRBJ2-2; D gene unclear. The CDR3 covers 14 residues. Trimming took off 1 base at V and 4 bases at J, with 10 bases between the two ends. Germline loops: CDR1 DFQATT, CDR2 SNEGSKA (reference sequence). The DNA for the CDR3 is TGCAGTGCTAGAGTAGGCGGCGGCACCGGGGAGCTGTTTTTT. As protein: CSARVGGGTGELFF.

V usage is TRBV29-1 and J usage is TRBJ1-1; D perhaps matches TRBD1 (5 bases). The CDR3 runs 14 residues. V was clipped by 4 bases and J by 0 bases, with 12 bases between them. The germline CDR1 and CDR2 sequences are SQVTM and ANQGSEA. CDR3 nucleotides: TGCAGCGTTGTACCGAGACAGTTGAACACTGAAGCTTTCTTT. Translated: CSVVPRQLNTEAFF.

The J gene is TRBJ2-7, the V gene TRBV6-5; the match to TRBD2 covers 14 bases. Germline V lookup: CDR1 MNHEY, CDR2 SVGAGI. V shed 7 bases, J shed 7 bases, and the junction held 12 bases outside the gene matches. The CDR3 has 16 amino acids. CDR3 bases: TGTGCCAGCAAACTGACTAGCGGGGGGGCCTCCAATGAGCAGTACTTC. Translated: CASKLTSGGASNEQYF.

Ten or more counts support this clonotype. The V gene is TRBV12-3 or TRBV12-4, the J gene TRBJ2-1; D is unresolved. V lost 7 bases, J lost 6 bases, and 16 bases lay in between. The CDR3 spans 14 residues. The CDR3 nucleotides are TGTGCCAGCAAGTCAGTGTCACAGATCAATGAGCAGTTCTTC. Its protein is CASKSVSQINEQFF.

V and J are TRBV7-9 and TRBJ1-1, with D perhaps TRBD1 (6 bases). The CDR3 is made up of 15 amino acids. Looked up from germline, CDR1 is SEHNR and CDR2 is FQNEAQ (reference sequence). V was shortened by 4 bases and J by 1 base, with 13 bases between the two germline ends. The CDR3 DNA sequence: TGTGCCAGCAGCTCTAACAGGGTACAGAACACTGAAGCTTTCTTT. Residues: CASSSNRVQNTEAFF. The full variable domain, completed using reference TRBV7-9 and TRBJ1-1, is DTGVSQNPRHKITKRGQNVTFRCDPISEHNRLYWYRQTLGQGPEFLTYFQNEAQLEKSRLLSDRFSAERPKGSFSTLEIQRTEQGDSAMYLCASSSNRVQNTEAFFGQGTRLTVV.

The V and J genes are TRBV10-1 and TRBJ1-5, with D perhaps TRBD1 (5 bases). Trimming removed 8 bases at V and 1 base at J, with 9 bases between. This CDR3 has 13 residues. Germline CDR1 WNHNN, CDR2 SYGVQD (reference sequence). The CDR3 bases are TGCGCCAGCCCAGGGTACAGCAATCAGCCCCAGCATTTT. Translating it yields CASPGYSNQPQHF.

The chain has TRBV21-1 and TRBJ2-5; the table's D call, TRBD2, has no DNA check behind it. TRBV21-1 is annotated as a pseudogene. The CDR3 extends over 15 amino acids. CDR3 nucleotides: TGTGCCAGCAGAGACCTAGCGGGAGTAAGGTATGAGCAGTACTTC. Protein sequence: CASRDLAGVRYEQYF.

The chain has TRBV9 and TRBJ2-1, with 9 bases matching TRBD1. Germline V gives CDR1 SGDLS, CDR2 YYNGEE. After removal of 3 bases from V and 6 bases from J, the junction contained 7 bases not matched to a gene. The CDR3 length is 15 residues. CDR3 DNA sequence: TGTGCCAGCAGCGAGCGGGACAGGGTAGGCAATGAGCAGTTCTTC. This encodes CASSERDRVGNEQFF. Full variable domain (outside the CDR3, taken from reference TRBV9 and TRBJ2-1): DSGVTQTPKHLITATGQRVTLRCSPRSGDLSVYWYQQSLDQGLQFLIQYYNGEERAKGNILERFSAQQFPDLHSELNLSSLELGDSALYFCASSERDRVGNEQFFGPGTRLTVL.

The V gene is TRBV7-2, the J gene TRBJ2-1, with a tentative D call TRBD1 (6 bases). The CDR3 is made up of 17 amino acids. Germline CDR1 is SGHTA and CDR2 is FQGNSA. The V gene lost 1 base and the J gene lost 0 bases, with 13 bases spanning the gap. CDR3 sequence: CASSLVWAGDSYNEQFF. The DNA of the CDR3 is TGTGCCAGCAGCTTAGTTTGGGCAGGGGACTCCTACAATGAGCAGTTCTTC.

The CDR3 DNA is TGTGCCAGCGGAATAGCGGGGCCAGATACGCAGTATTTT. Its translation: CASGIAGPDTQYF. This chain joins TRBV6-5 and TRBJ2-3; 8 bases map to TRBD2. CDR1 and CDR2 from the germline V gene are MNHEY and SVGAGI. The CDR3 runs 13 residues. V lost 8 bases and J lost 4; bases outside the gene matches: 5.

The chain uses TRBV20-1 and TRBJ1-1, with D possibly matching TRBD1 (6 bases). Per the germline V gene, CDR1 is DFQATT and CDR2 is SNEGSKA (reference sequence). The CDR3 is 11 residues long. The CDR3 spells CSVDRVNEAFF. The CDR3 DNA reads TGCAGCGTGGACAGAGTAAACGAAGCTTTCTTT.

In its sample, this clonotype was seen a few times. V is TRBV9 and J is TRBJ2-3; D is possibly TRBD1 (5 bases). This CDR3 is 14 amino acids long. Germline V lookup: CDR1 SGDLS, CDR2 YYNGEE. V lost 2 bases and J lost 4, with 11 bases in between. CDR3 in DNA: TGTGCCAGCAGCGTGCAGGGCATAGCAGATACGCAGTATTTT. Protein sequence: CASSVQGIADTQYF.

This clonotype was seen a handful of times. CDR3 sequence reads: CASSVSPSGGPYEQYF. For the CDR3, the DNA is TGTGCCAGCAGCGTTTCCCCAAGCGGGGGACCTTACGAGCAGTACTTC. The V and J genes are TRBV9 and TRBJ2-7; 8 bases line up with TRBD2. CDR1 and CDR2 (germline): SGDLS, YYNGEE. J lost 4 bases, V lost 2 bases, and 11 bases had no gene match. The CDR3 loop spans 16 amino acids.

Points on this clonotype: Mismatch with germline at one junction end may stem from a read error. The chain carries TRBV9 and TRBJ2-5; 7 bases map to TRBD2. Germline V gene data show CDR1 as SGDLS and CDR2 as YYNGEE. This CDR3 region has 14 residues. The CDR3 here is CASNTGGYQGTQYF. In DNA, the CDR3 is TGTGCCAGCAACACGGGGGGTTACCAAGGGACCCAGTACTTC. Together with reference TRBV9 and TRBJ2-5, the CDR3 gives the full variable domain: DSGVTQTPKHLITATGQRVTLRCSPRSGDLSVYWYQQSLDQGLQFLIQYYNGEERAKGNILERFSAQQFPDLHSELNLSSLELGDSALYFCASNTGGYQGTQYFGPGTRLLVL.

V usage is TRBV7-2 and J usage is TRBJ2-5; the D gene is possibly TRBD1 (6 bases). The length of the CDR3 is 16 residues. Germline lookup yields CDR1 SGHTA and CDR2 FQGNSA. The V gene lost 1 base and the J gene lost 5 bases, with 17 bases spanning the gap. The CDR3 nucleotides are TGTGCCAGCAGCTTAGAACAGGGTATCAGTAGGGAGACCCAGTACTTC. Its protein is CASSLEQGISRETQYF. The full variable domain, completed using reference TRBV7-2 and TRBJ2-5, is GAGVSQSPSNKVTEKGKDVELRCDPISGHTALYWYRQSLGQGLEFLIYFQGNSAPDKSGLPSDRFSAERTGGSVSTLTIQRTQQEDSAVYLCASSLEQGISRETQYFGPGTRLLVL.

This clonotype was observed a single time. This CDR3 reads CSVEKDSYTQYF. CDR3 bases: TGCAGCGTTGAAAAAGACTCTTATACGCAGTATTTT. The chain uses TRBV29-1 and TRBJ2-3, with no clear D. The CDR3 has 12 amino acids. CDR1 and CDR2 from the germline V gene are SQVTM and ANQGSEA. V was shortened by 2 bases and J by 7 bases, with 10 bases between the two germline ends.

V gene TRBV21-1 combines with J gene TRBJ1-6; the DNA was not used to check the table's D call, TRBD1. TRBV21-1 is a pseudogene segment. The CDR3 is made up of 14 amino acids. The CDR3: CASTHRDSNSPLHF. In DNA form, the CDR3 reads TGTGCCAGCACCCACAGGGATTCCAATTCACCCCTCCACTTT.

The chain joins TRBV7-9 to TRBJ2-7; no firm D call. Germline loops: CDR1 SEHNR, CDR2 FQNEAQ (reference sequence). There are 14 residues in the CDR3. The ends were cut back, 5 bases at V and 1 base at J, with 12 bases in the middle. In DNA form, the CDR3 reads TGTGCCAGCAGCGCTCCGGTCTCATCCTACGAGCAGTACTTC. Protein: CASSAPVSSYEQYF.

This clonotype was seen only a few times. V gene TRBV28 combines with J gene TRBJ1-2; 7 nucleotides match TRBD1. The CDR3 totals 15 residues. Germline V gives CDR1 MDHEN, CDR2 SYDVKM. After removal of 7 bases from V and 2 bases from J, the junction contained 10 bases not matched to a gene. The CDR3 here is CASNRPGTVNYGYTF. CDR3 DNA: TGTGCCAGCAATCGCCCCGGGACAGTAAACTATGGCTACACCTTC.

This clonotype has just a few counts. The genes are TRBV11-2 and TRBJ1-2; TRBD1 matches at 9 bases. The CDR3 sequence is 15 residues long. Germline CDR1 is SGHAT and CDR2 is FQNNGV. Trimming at V came to 3 bases and at J to 4 bases, leaving 6 bases not matched to a gene. The CDR3 region is CASSFTGGGSYGYTF. In nucleotides, the CDR3 is TGTGCCAGCAGCTTCACAGGGGGCGGAAGCTATGGCTACACCTTC.

V usage is TRBV3-1 and J usage is TRBJ2-1; TRBD2 matches at 7 bases. CDR1 and CDR2 from the germline V gene are LGHDT and YNNKEL (reference sequence). The CDR3 spans 14 residues. J was trimmed by 4 bases and V by 3 bases; bases with no gene match: 3. DNA of the CDR3: TGTGCCAGCAGCCATGCAGCGGGATACAATGAGCAGTTCTTC. Its protein product is CASSHAAGYNEQFF.

The chain links TRBV7-9 to TRBJ2-7; D assignment may be TRBD1 or TRBD2 (5 bases each). Deletions cut 5 bases from V and 0 bases from J, with 14 bases between. The germline CDR1 and CDR2 sequences are SEHNR and FQNEAQ (reference sequence). The CDR3 has 15 residues. Written as DNA, the CDR3 is TGTGCCAGCAGCGAAACCGGGACGGTCTCCTACGAGCAGTACTTC. Amino acids: CASSETGTVSYEQYF.

In its sample, this clonotype was seen a few times. V gene TRBV29-1 combines with J gene TRBJ2-1; a possible D gene is TRBD1 (5 bases). This CDR3 has 13 amino acids. The V gene's germline CDR1 is SQVTM and CDR2 ANQGSEA. Deletions cut 7 bases from V and 0 bases from J, with 10 bases between. CDR3 sequence reads: CSADSFSYNEQFF. The CDR3 DNA sequence: TGCAGCGCAGACAGTTTCTCCTACAATGAGCAGTTCTTC.

V is TRBV20-1 and J is TRBJ1-4; D is undetermined. From germline, CDR1 is DFQATT and CDR2 SNEGSKA (reference sequence). The ends were cut back, 1 base at V and 7 bases at J, with 13 bases in the middle. The CDR3 totals 14 residues. The CDR3 DNA is TGCAGTGCTAGAGTACGAGGGTGGAGTGAAAAACTGTTTTTT. Translation gives CSARVRGWSEKLFF.

CDR3 in amino acids: CASSLRLAGLKGNEQFF. For the CDR3, the DNA is TGTGCCAGCAGCTTAAGACTAGCGGGCCTAAAAGGCAATGAGCAGTTCTTC. This chain joins TRBV7-2 and TRBJ2-1; 10 bases agree with TRBD2. Germline V gives CDR1 SGHTA, CDR2 FQGNSA. This CDR3 comprises 17 residues. The V segment lost 2 bases and the J segment 6 bases; nucleotides outside the gene matches: 10.

This clonotype is a singleton in its sample. V is TRBV4-2 and J is TRBJ2-1; D remains unclear. Deletions cut 0 bases from V and 13 bases from J, with 28 bases between. The CDR3 runs to 18 residues. The germline gives CDR1 LGHNA, CDR2 YNFKEQ. The CDR3 loop is CASSQDSITPWVEETQFF. The CDR3 region has the DNA TGTGCCAGCAGCCAAGATTCGATAACACCCTGGGTGGAAGAGACCCAGTTCTTC.

The gene calls are TRBV11-2 and TRBJ1-2; no definite D call. The CDR3 totals 12 residues. V was pared by 6 bases and J by 6 bases, with 11 bases between. The germline V gene encodes CDR1 SGHAT and CDR2 FQNNGV. For the CDR3, the DNA is TGTGCCAGCAGAGTAGACCGTCATGGCTACACCTTC. This codes for CASRVDRHGYTF.